Here is one T cell receptor beta chain with its context. This CDR3 has 14 residues. V was shortened by 5 bases and J by 3 bases, with 13 bases between the two germline ends. Germline V lookup: CDR1 LGHDT, CDR2 YNNKEL (reference sequence). Generated by immunoSEQ multiplex PCR, the TCRdb table keeps only in-frame clones and is missing some. The table records 130,000 to 150,000 clones, more than 70% of them present only once. The data were taken from a study of blood T cell repertoires in COVID-19. The J gene is TRBJ2-5, the V gene TRBV3-1 (or the pseudogene TRBV3-2), with a tentative D call TRBD1 (8 bases). The source of this sequence is a man in his sixties with active or convalescent COVID-19. The sequencing input was peripheral blood. CDR3 nucleotides: TGTGCCAGCAGCAACAGGGGGGGGAAAGAGACCCAGTACTTC. Amino acid sequence: CASSNRGGKETQYF.